This TCR beta chain was documented in a study of blood T cell repertoires in COVID-19. Study as a whole: Material from acute and convalescent COVID-19 was sourced from the United States, Italy and Spain.

This CDR3 is 17 amino acids long. The junction had 12 bases not matched to a gene; V was cut back by 2 bases and J by 2 bases. The germline V gene encodes CDR1 MGHRA and CDR2 YSYEKL. Generated by immunoSEQ multiplex PCR, the TCRdb table keeps only in-frame clones and is missing some. The sample holds about 140,000 clones, 84% seen once. The chain combines TRBV4-1 with TRBJ2-7, with 7 bases matching TRBD2. Sequenced input: peripheral blood. This receptor was identified in a man between 25 and 39 years old with COVID-19, enrolled during active disease. CDR3 sequence reads: CASSQFAGVISAYEQYF. CDR3 nucleotides: TGCGCCAGCAGCCAATTCGCGGGAGTCATATCCGCCTACGAGCAGTACTTC.